The 21 T cell receptor beta chains below were found in one sample sequenced in a study of blood T cells in healthy people across ages (dated by TCRdb to between 2014 and 2017). Library prep was done by 5' RACE. The reads were generated on an Illumina HiSeq 2500. A second PCR of about 7 to 12 cycles was performed with a sample-barcoded 5' primer and a J-beta primer mix. The public reads were quality trimmed at Q25 with fastp and then assembled into clones with MiXCR by TCRdb, keeping productive beta chains. For every CDR3 protein sequence, its rows merge into one entry that carries the most common genes and DNA. Recorded for this sample are 1.5 million to 2 million distinct CDR3 sequences; 30% to 40% of them occurred a single time. The biggest ten clones account for approximately 10% of the sample. The sample was blood. The receptors here all came from a woman aged 25-40 years in good health.

This clonotype was observed a few times. The chain combines TRBV3-1 with TRBJ2-1; maybe TRBD2 (7 bases). CDR1 is LGHDT, CDR2 YNNKEL, per germline (reference sequence). The CDR3 covers 17 residues. Trimming left V 4 bases short and J 7 bases short, with 23 bases between. The CDR3 DNA follows: TGTGCCAGCAGCCCCCGCCAGGGGCGGGGGTTGAAGAATGAGCAGTTCTTC. It codes for CASSPRQGRGLKNEQFF.

The chain couples TRBV7-9 to TRBJ2-1; tentatively, D is TRBD2 (6 bases). There are 15 residues in the CDR3. Germline CDR1 SEHNR, CDR2 FQNEAQ (reference sequence). The V end lost 4 bases, the J end lost 6 bases, and 16 bases lay between the germline ends. The chain's CDR3 is CASSSERARGNEQFF. DNA for the CDR3: TGTGCCAGCAGCTCTGAGCGGGCAAGGGGCAATGAGCAGTTCTTC.

The chain is built from TRBV20-1 and TRBJ1-1, with D perhaps TRBD1 (5 bases). This CDR3 is built from 15 residues. The germline V and J ends were trimmed by 3 bases and 0 bases, with 14 bases remaining between them. The germline V gene has CDR1 DFQATT and CDR2 SNEGSKA (reference sequence). The CDR3 reads CSASGARGMNTEAFF. CDR3 nucleotides: TGCAGTGCTAGTGGGGCCCGGGGAATGAACACTGAAGCTTTCTTT.

About this clonotype itself: A much larger clone lies a single base off, so this may be a read error. This chain connects TRBV20-1 to TRBJ1-2; TRBD1 is a possible D gene (6 bases). This CDR3 is built from 13 residues. Germline assignment: CDR1 DFQATT and CDR2 SNEGSKA (reference sequence). This chain's CDR3 is CSTSGQLNYGYTF. CDR3 bases: TGCAGTACTAGCGGACAGCTAAACTATGGCTACACCTTC.

The chain recombines TRBV5-1 with TRBJ2-1, with 13 bases that match TRBD2. This CDR3 comprises 19 residues. Germline-derived CDR1 and CDR2 are SGHRS and YFSETQ. With 4 bases clipped from V and 8 bases from J, the junction kept 18 bases outside the gene matches. CDR3 amino acids: CASSLGAEGLAGPLDEQFF. The CDR3 DNA reads as TGCGCCAGCAGCCTCGGGGCCGAGGGACTAGCGGGGCCTCTCGATGAGCAGTTCTTC.

V gene TRBV20-1 combines with J gene TRBJ1-2; possible D gene TRBD1, 5 bases. V lost 3 bases to trimming and J lost 0 bases, with 11 bases between them. CDR1 and CDR2 from the germline V gene are DFQATT and SNEGSKA (reference sequence). CDR3 length: 14 amino acids. CDR3 sequence reads: CSARPRDPNYGYTF. In DNA, the CDR3 is TGCAGTGCTAGGCCAAGGGACCCTAACTATGGCTACACCTTC.

This clonotype was found a few times. The chain couples TRBV11-2 to TRBJ1-2; a possible D gene is TRBD1 (6 bases). The CDR3 spans 14 residues. Trimming took 5 bases from V and 3 from J, leaving 13 bases between them. Germline CDR1 SGHAT, CDR2 FQNNGV. The CDR3 DNA is TGTGCCAGCAGCCAACCCCCAGGGGACTATGGCTACACCTTC. This sequence encodes CASSQPPGDYGYTF. The full variable domain, completed using reference TRBV11-2 and TRBJ1-2, is EAGVAQSPRYKIIEKRQSVAFWCNPISGHATLYWYQQILGQGPKLLIQFQNNGVVDDSQLPKDRFSAERLKGVDSTLKIQPAKLEDSAVYLCASSQPPGDYGYTFGSGTRLTVV.

This clonotype was counted a few times. This rearrangement joins TRBV21-1 to TRBJ2-7; TRBD1, as called in the table, went unchecked against the DNA. TRBV21-1 is described as a pseudogene. CDR3 length equals 16 residues. The CDR3 nucleotides are TGTGCCAGCAGCAAAGTAGGGACAGGGGAGTACTACGAGCAGTACTTC. Protein: CASSKVGTGEYYEQYF.

The rearrangement joins TRBV4-1 to TRBJ2-3; D is possibly TRBD2 (6 bases). This CDR3 comprises 17 residues. Germline CDR1 reads MGHRA; CDR2 reads YSYEKL. V gave up 4 bases and J gave up 0 bases, with 17 bases separating them. The chain's CDR3 is CASSLKARGSSTDTQYF. Here the CDR3 DNA reads TGCGCCAGCAGCCTTAAGGCGCGGGGCTCCAGCACAGATACGCAGTATTTT.

This clonotype was counted between two and nine times. The rearrangement joins TRBV20-1 to TRBJ2-1, with 8 bases lining up with TRBD1. Trimming cost V 3 bases and J 9 bases; bases outside gene matches: 10. This CDR3 is 14 amino acids long. Germline V gene lookup returns CDR1 DFQATT and CDR2 SNEGSKA (reference sequence). In DNA, the CDR3 is TGCAGTGCTAGCACAGGGGGAGGACGCAGTGAGCAGTTCTTC. Protein product: CSASTGGGRSEQFF.

This sequence joins TRBV28 and TRBJ2-1, with 8 bases aligning to TRBD1. J gave up 5 bases and V 5 bases, and 14 bases lay outside the gene matches. This CDR3 spans 17 amino acids. The V gene's germline CDR1 is MDHEN and CDR2 SYDVKM. CDR3 coding DNA: TGTGCCAGCAGTGCCCGCCAGGGACAGGCGATACACAATGAGCAGTTCTTC. Translation gives CASSARQGQAIHNEQFF.

This clonotype was seen a few times. The chain links TRBV12-3 or TRBV12-4 to TRBJ2-2; no clear D. The CDR3 has 13 amino acids. The V end was cut by 6 bases, the J end by 4 bases, with 9 bases between. CDR3 bases: TGTGCCAGCAGGGGCTACGTCACCGGGGAGCTGTTTTTT. Translation gives CASRGYVTGELFF.

This clonotype was picked up a small number of times. V usage is TRBV10-3 and J usage is TRBJ2-7; 9 nucleotides agree with TRBD1. The CDR3 is made up of 16 amino acids. J gave up 6 bases and V 0 bases, and 9 bases lay outside the gene matches. Germline CDR1 reads ENHRY; CDR2 reads SYGVKD. The CDR3 here is CAISESGGQGSAEQYF. The CDR3 DNA sequence: TGTGCCATCAGTGAGTCTGGCGGACAGGGGTCGGCCGAGCAGTACTTC.

This clonotype was seen more than once but under ten times. The chain carries TRBV6-1 and TRBJ2-1, with 7 bases lining up with TRBD2. Germline V lookup: CDR1 MNHNS, CDR2 SASEGT. V shed 1 base, J shed 6 bases, and the junction held 6 bases outside the gene matches. CDR3 length equals 15 residues. In DNA form, the CDR3 reads TGTGCCAGCAGTGAAGTGGGAGGGGCCGGCAATGAGCAGTTCTTC. It translates to CASSEVGGAGNEQFF.

This clonotype was detected a few times. The chain uses TRBV15 and TRBJ2-3; unclear D gene. From germline, CDR1 is LNHNV and CDR2 YYDKDF (reference sequence). This CDR3 spans 14 amino acids. V gave up 0 bases and J gave up 5 bases, with 9 bases separating them. The CDR3 DNA reads TGTGCCACCAGCAGAGATCCCCGCAAAGATACGCAGTATTTT. This codes for CATSRDPRKDTQYF. Full variable domain (missing parts from reference TRBV15 and TRBJ2-3): DAMVIQNPRYQVTQFGKPVTLSCSQTLNHNVMYWYQQKSSQAPKLLFHYYDKDFNNEADTPDNFQSRRPNTSFCFLDIRSPGLGDTAMYLCATSRDPRKDTQYFGPGTRLTVL.

Concerning this clonotype: A junction boundary mismatches the germline segment, possibly from a read error. This chain uses TRBV20-1 with TRBJ2-3; D may match TRBD1 or TRBD2 (6 bases each). The CDR3 is made up of 15 amino acids. Germline lookup yields CDR1 DFQATT and CDR2 SNEGSKA (reference sequence). CDR3 nucleotides: TGCAGTGCTGACCCTAGCGACGGGGGCCCAGATACGCGGTATTTT. Translating it yields CSADPSDGGPDTRYF.

The rearrangement links TRBV4-2 to TRBJ2-3; a weak D match, TRBD1 (5 bases). This CDR3 is built from 13 residues. Germline CDR1 is LGHNA and CDR2 is YNFKEQ. Trimming left V 3 bases short and J 3 bases short, with 7 bases between. CDR3 amino acids: CASSHRATDTQYF. CDR3 nucleotide sequence: TGTGCCAGCAGCCACAGGGCTACAGATACGCAGTATTTT.

The chain recombines TRBV28 with TRBJ1-5; 8 bases are shared with TRBD1. The V gene's germline CDR1 is MDHEN and CDR2 SYDVKM. V lost 3 bases to trimming and J lost 4 bases; unmatched junction nucleotides: 11. The CDR3 covers 17 residues. The CDR3 region is CASSFGADRAWNQPQHF. The CDR3 region has the DNA TGTGCCAGCAGTTTCGGGGCGGACAGGGCGTGGAATCAGCCCCAGCATTTT.

This clonotype occurred a few times. The chain combines TRBV7-9 with TRBJ2-1; D call uncertain. V gave up 1 base and J gave up 7 bases, with 8 bases separating them. This CDR3 comprises 13 residues. Germline V gene data show CDR1 as SEHNR and CDR2 as FQNEAQ (reference sequence). The CDR3 bases are TGTGCCAGCAGCTTAGTAGGGAAGAATGAGCAGTTCTTC. Its translation: CASSLVGKNEQFF. Together with reference TRBV7-9 and TRBJ2-1, the CDR3 gives the full variable domain: DTGVSQNPRHKITKRGQNVTFRCDPISEHNRLYWYRQTLGQGPEFLTYFQNEAQLEKSRLLSDRFSAERPKGSFSTLEIQRTEQGDSAMYLCASSLVGKNEQFFGPGTRLTVL.

The genes are TRBV10-3 and TRBJ1-1, with a weak D call TRBD1 (5 bases). Per the germline V gene, CDR1 is ENHRY and CDR2 is SYGVKD. This CDR3 region has 12 residues. The V and J ends lost 6 bases and 8 bases respectively, with 13 bases between them. DNA of the CDR3: TGTGCCATCAGAGTGGGGGGGTCGGAAGCTTTCTTT. Protein product: CAIRVGGSEAFF.

This chain joins TRBV20-1 and TRBJ2-7, with D possibly being TRBD1 (5 bases). With 5 bases removed from V and 3 bases from J, the gap between germline ends came to 14 bases. This CDR3 is built from 13 residues. Germline CDR1 and CDR2: DFQATT and SNEGSKA (reference sequence). DNA for the CDR3: TGCAGTGCTCAGGCACAGGCGAACTACGAGCAGTACTTC. It is translated as CSAQAQANYEQYF.